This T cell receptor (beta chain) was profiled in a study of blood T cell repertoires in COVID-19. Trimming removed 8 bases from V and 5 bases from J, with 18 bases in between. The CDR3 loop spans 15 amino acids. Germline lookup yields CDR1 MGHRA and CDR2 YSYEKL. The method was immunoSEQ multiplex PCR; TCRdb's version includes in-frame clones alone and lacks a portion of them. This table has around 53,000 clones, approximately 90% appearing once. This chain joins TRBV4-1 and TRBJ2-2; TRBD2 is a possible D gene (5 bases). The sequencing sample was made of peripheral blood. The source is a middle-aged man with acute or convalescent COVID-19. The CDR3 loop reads CASQEGGSLTGELFF. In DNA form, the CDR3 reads TGCGCCAGCCAAGAGGGTGGGAGTTTGACCGGGGAGCTGTTTTTT.